What follows are 18 T cell receptor beta chains derived from one specimen sequenced in a study of control samples from healthy donors and cancer patients (dated by TCRdb to between 2020 and 2021). Libraries were built with the immunoSEQ multiplex PCR assay. TCRdb obtained this table from immuneACCESS and retained in-frame rearrangements with V and J assigned. These tables miss some clones; where compared with another copy, unresolved V genes account for less than half of the shortfall, and the remainder is unexplained. A total of about 70,000 clones appear in this sample, approximately 89% of them only once. 2% to 2.5% of the sample rests with the top ten. Sequencing input: PBMCs. The receptors originated from a woman aged 45-60 years with head and neck cancer.

The CDR3 coding sequence is TGCAGTGCTAGTCAAACAGGGGACTATGGCTACACCTTC. As protein: CSASQTGDYGYTF. J is TRBJ1-2 and V is TRBV20-1; 7 bases agree with TRBD1. With V trimmed by 3 bases and J by 3 bases, 4 bases remained unmatched. The germline gives CDR1 DFQATT, CDR2 SNEGSKA (reference sequence). The CDR3 covers 13 residues.

The chain links TRBV28 to TRBJ2-7, with D possibly being TRBD2 (5 bases). The CDR3 covers 13 residues. The germline gives CDR1 MDHEN, CDR2 SYDVKM. V shed 7 bases and J shed 0 bases, with 10 bases lying between them. DNA for the CDR3: TGTGCCAGCACCAGGAGGCCCTCCTACGAGCAGTACTTC. The encoded protein is CASTRRPSYEQYF.

CDR3 residues: CASSVGGLSEAFF. As DNA, the CDR3 is TGTGCCAGCAGCGTAGGTGGGCTCTCTGAAGCTTTCTTT. The V and J genes are TRBV9 and TRBJ1-1; no reliable D call. Germline CDR1 reads SGDLS; CDR2 reads YYNGEE. The CDR3 length is 13 residues. Trimming shortened V by 0 bases and J by 6 bases, and 9 bases separated the two germline ends.

V usage is TRBV28 and J usage is TRBJ1-5; a possible D gene is TRBD1 (6 bases). The V end was cut by 4 bases, the J end by 4 bases, with 17 bases between. Germline-derived CDR1 and CDR2 are MDHEN and SYDVKM. CDR3 length: 16 residues. The CDR3 DNA sequence: TGTGCCAGCAGTTCAACACAGGGAACGAGTAATCAGCCCCAGCATTTT. Protein: CASSSTQGTSNQPQHF.

This chain connects TRBV30 to TRBJ1-1, with D possibly TRBD1 on 5 matching bases. Germline lookup yields CDR1 GTSNPN and CDR2 SVGIG (reference sequence). The length of the CDR3 is 13 residues. Trimming stripped 3 bases from V and 3 bases from J, with 11 bases between. CDR3 residues: CAWSLRGYTEAFF. CDR3 nucleotides: TGTGCCTGGAGCCTAAGGGGTTACACTGAAGCTTTCTTT. Supplemented by reference TRBV30 and TRBJ1-1, the full variable domain reads SQTIHQWPATLVQPVGSPLSLECTVEGTSNPNLYWYRQAAGRGLQLLFYSVGIGQISSEVPQNLSASRPQDRQFILSSKKLLLSDSGFYLCAWSLRGYTEAFFGQGTRLTVV.

This chain links TRBV7-2 with TRBJ2-7, with D perhaps matching TRBD1 (6 bases). V lost 3 bases, J lost 4 bases, and 19 bases lay in between. The germline V gene encodes CDR1 SGHTA and CDR2 FQGNSA. The CDR3 spans 16 residues. The CDR3 loop is CASSFGFGRGGYEQYF. Written as DNA, the CDR3 is TGTGCCAGCAGCTTCGGGTTCGGCAGGGGCGGTTACGAGCAGTACTTC. The entire variable domain, with the rest obtained from reference TRBV7-2 and TRBJ2-7, is as follows: GAGVSQSPSNKVTEKGKDVELRCDPISGHTALYWYRQSLGQGLEFLIYFQGNSAPDKSGLPSDRFSAERTGGSVSTLTIQRTQQEDSAVYLCASSFGFGRGGYEQYFGPGTRLTVT.

The chain employs TRBV19 and TRBJ2-7, with D perhaps TRBD1 (6 bases). V lost 1 base and J lost 6, with 13 bases in between. This CDR3 contains 14 residues. Per the germline V gene, CDR1 is LNHDA and CDR2 is SQIVND (reference sequence). CDR3 nucleotide sequence: TGTGCCAGTAGTATAGGCAGGGGAAATGGCGAGCAGTACTTC. Encoded protein: CASSIGRGNGEQYF.

The chain combines TRBV28 with TRBJ2-1; D gene unclear. V lost 7 bases and J lost 4, with 23 bases in between. The CDR3 has 17 amino acids. Germline V gene sequence: CDR1 MDHEN, CDR2 SYDVKM. The CDR3, as DNA: TGTGCCAGCATCTCCATGTCTGGCTTTACGACTTACAATGAGCAGTTCTTC. Translating gives CASISMSGFTTYNEQFF. The whole variable domain, filled in from reference TRBV28 and TRBJ2-1, reads DVKVTQSSRYLVKRTGEKVFLECVQDMDHENMFWYRQDPGLGLRLIYFSYDVKMKEKGDIPEGYSVSREKKERFSLILESASTNQTSMYLCASISMSGFTTYNEQFFGPGTRLTVL.

The chain recombines TRBV5-4 with TRBJ1-5; 10 nucleotides line up with TRBD1. Germline V gene lookup returns CDR1 SGHNT and CDR2 YYREEE (reference sequence). This CDR3 is built from 14 residues. V dropped 4 bases and J dropped 5; count of bases not matched to a gene: 3. The CDR3: CASSPGTGDQPQHF. The CDR3 region has the DNA TGTGCCAGCAGCCCTGGGACAGGGGATCAGCCCCAGCATTTT.

In its sample, this clone was seen once. The chain couples TRBV9 to TRBJ1-4; D possibly corresponds to TRBD1 (6 bases). This CDR3 contains 19 residues. Germline CDR1 is SGDLS and CDR2 is YYNGEE. The V gene lost 4 bases and the J gene lost 0 bases, with 22 bases spanning the gap. The CDR3 sequence is CASSLGDRSPVATNEKLFF. CDR3 coding DNA: TGTGCCAGCAGCCTAGGAGACAGGTCCCCCGTTGCAACTAATGAAAAACTGTTTTTT.

A word on this clone: Other DNA sequences within the sample encode an identical CDR3. This CDR3 is CASSVDVGELFF. In DNA form, the CDR3 reads TGTGCCAGCAGCGTAGACGTCGGGGAGCTGTTTTTT. V usage is TRBV9 and J usage is TRBJ2-2, with D unresolved. Germline V lookup: CDR1 SGDLS, CDR2 YYNGEE. The CDR3 covers 12 residues. Trimming left V 0 bases short and J 7 bases short, with 4 bases between.

The CDR3 sequence is CASTLGGIGNTEAFF. The CDR3 bases are TGTGCCAGCACCTTGGGGGGGATCGGGAACACTGAAGCTTTCTTT. This chain connects TRBV7-6 to TRBJ1-1; D is perhaps TRBD1 (5 bases). Trimming pared 7 bases from V and 1 base from J, leaving 16 bases between. Germline V lookup: CDR1 SGHVS, CDR2 FNYEAQ. This CDR3 spans 15 amino acids. Full variable domain (remainder filled in from reference TRBV7-6 and TRBJ1-1): GAGVSQSPRYKVTKRGQDVALRCDPISGHVSLYWYRQALGQGPEFLTYFNYEAQQDKSGLPNDRFSAERPEGSISTLTIQRTEQRDSAMYRCASTLGGIGNTEAFFGQGTRLTVV.

The chain has TRBV19 and TRBJ1-5; D is possibly TRBD1 (6 bases). Germline CDR1 and CDR2: LNHDA and SQIVND (reference sequence). Trimming shortened V by 6 bases and J by 6 bases, and 18 bases separated the two germline ends. The CDR3 sequence is 15 residues long. CDR3 region: CASRKTGAGSQPQHF. CDR3 nucleotides: TGTGCCAGTAGGAAGACGGGGGCGGGAAGTCAGCCCCAGCATTTT.

The chain carries TRBV29-1 and TRBJ1-1, with 8 bases identical to TRBD1. The CDR3 runs to 11 residues. Trimming removed 7 bases from V and 4 bases from J; junction bases left unmatched: 2. CDR1 is SQVTM and CDR2 is ANQGSEA in the germline V gene. The CDR3 spells CSGQGSTEAFF. In DNA form, the CDR3 reads TGCAGCGGACAGGGGAGCACTGAAGCTTTCTTT.

The chain recombines TRBV6-5 with TRBJ1-2; no firm D call. The V and J ends lost 7 bases and 6 bases respectively, with 12 bases between them. The V gene's germline CDR1 is MNHEY and CDR2 SVGAGI. The CDR3 has 12 residues. The CDR3, as DNA: TGTGCCAGCACCAGTGGAGACCATGGCTACACCTTC. Translation gives CASTSGDHGYTF.

This clone is a singleton in its sample. The chain links TRBV2 to TRBJ1-4; D perhaps matches TRBD1 (5 bases). Germline-derived CDR1 and CDR2 are SNHLY and FYNNEI. V lost 0 bases and J 6 bases, leaving 26 bases between the germline ends. The CDR3 is 20 residues long. CDR3 region: CASSEAHPSDSGGGYEKLFF. CDR3 bases: TGTGCCAGCAGTGAAGCCCACCCCTCGGACTCCGGGGGAGGGTATGAAAAACTGTTTTTT.

The chain joins TRBV28 to TRBJ1-1, with TRBD1 as a possible D gene (6 bases). Germline lookup yields CDR1 MDHEN and CDR2 SYDVKM. Trimming removed 6 bases from V and 0 bases from J, with 14 bases in between. This CDR3 region has 15 residues. In DNA form, the CDR3 reads TGTGCCAGCAGAATATTCGGACAGTTGAACACTGAAGCTTTCTTT. It yields the protein CASRIFGQLNTEAFF.

This clone occurred once. V is TRBV7-8 and J is TRBJ2-5; D not certain. Germline loops: CDR1 SGHVS, CDR2 FQNEAQ. The CDR3 sequence is 13 residues long. V dropped 3 bases and J dropped 5 bases, with 10 bases sitting between them. The CDR3 loop reads CASSFSQMETQYF. CDR3 DNA sequence: TGTGCCAGCAGCTTTTCCCAAATGGAGACCCAGTACTTC.